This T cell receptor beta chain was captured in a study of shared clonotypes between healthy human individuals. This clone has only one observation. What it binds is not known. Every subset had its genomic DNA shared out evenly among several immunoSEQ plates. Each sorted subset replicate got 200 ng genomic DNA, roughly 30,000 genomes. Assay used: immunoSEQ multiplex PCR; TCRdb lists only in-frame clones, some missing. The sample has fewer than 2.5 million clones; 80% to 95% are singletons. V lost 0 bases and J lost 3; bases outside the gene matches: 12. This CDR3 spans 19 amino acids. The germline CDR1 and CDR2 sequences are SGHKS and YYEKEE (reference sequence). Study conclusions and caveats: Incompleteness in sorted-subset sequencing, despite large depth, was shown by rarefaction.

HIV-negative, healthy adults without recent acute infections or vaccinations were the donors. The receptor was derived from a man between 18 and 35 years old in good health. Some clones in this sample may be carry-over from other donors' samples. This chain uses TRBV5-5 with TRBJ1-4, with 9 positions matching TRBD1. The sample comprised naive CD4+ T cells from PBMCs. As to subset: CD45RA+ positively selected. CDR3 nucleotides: TGTGCCAGCAGCTTGGAGGGCTACAGGGGGCGTTCCCCTAATGAAAAACTGTTTTTT. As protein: CASSLEGYRGRSPNEKLFF. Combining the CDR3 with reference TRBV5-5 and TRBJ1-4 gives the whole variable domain DAGVTQSPTHLIKTRGQQVTLRCSPISGHKSVSWYQQVLGQGPQFIFQYYEKEERGRGNFPDRFSARQFPNYSSELNVNALLLGDSALYLCASSLEGYRGRSPNEKLFFGSGTQLSVL.